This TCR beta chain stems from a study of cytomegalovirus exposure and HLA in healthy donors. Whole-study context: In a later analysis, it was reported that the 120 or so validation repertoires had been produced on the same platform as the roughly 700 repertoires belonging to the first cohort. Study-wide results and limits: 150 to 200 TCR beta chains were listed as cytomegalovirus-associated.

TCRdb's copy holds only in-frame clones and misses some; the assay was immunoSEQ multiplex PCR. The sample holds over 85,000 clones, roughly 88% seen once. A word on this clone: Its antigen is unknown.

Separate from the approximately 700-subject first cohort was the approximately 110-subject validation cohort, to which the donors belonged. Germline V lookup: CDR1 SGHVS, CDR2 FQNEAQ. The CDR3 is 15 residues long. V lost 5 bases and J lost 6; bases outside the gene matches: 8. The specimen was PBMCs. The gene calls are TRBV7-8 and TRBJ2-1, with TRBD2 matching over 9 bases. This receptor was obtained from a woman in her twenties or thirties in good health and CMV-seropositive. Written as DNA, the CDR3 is TGTGCCAGCAGCCTCAAGCGGGGGGCAGGCAATGAGCAGTTCTTC. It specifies CASSLKRGAGNEQFF.